This TCR beta chain was sequenced during a study of cytomegalovirus exposure and HLA in healthy donors. For the study at large: A data release that came early held 75 million to 85 million unique TCRs from HLA-typed donors.

Study findings and constraints: On later analysis, the bulk of CMV-associated TCR beta chains appeared to be HLA-restricted. When presence/absence was analysed, sequencing depth was taken to be roughly uniform across donors. Reportedly, diagnosis of cytomegalovirus status by the classifier showed high specificity and sensitivity.

In regard to this clone: What it binds is unknown.

Primers: 60 Vbeta forward and 13 Jbeta reverse. Some clones are missing from TCRdb's copy, which holds only in-frame ones; the method was immunoSEQ multiplex PCR. This sample has some 120,000 clones; 75% to 85% occur once, and the top ten carry over 3.5%. The CDR3 contains 16 residues. The germline V gene has CDR1 LGHNA and CDR2 YSLEER. Unmatched junction bases numbered 5, after V lost 2 bases and J lost 6 bases. Sequences were obtained from PBMCs. The chain recombines TRBV4-3 with TRBJ2-1, with 12 bases lining up with TRBD2. This TCR was sampled from a man younger than 40 in good health and CMV-seropositive. CDR3 sequence (DNA): TGCGCCAGCAGCCAAACTAGCGGGAGGCCGGCCAATGAGCAGTTCTTC. Translation gives CASSQTSGRPANEQFF.